The clone carrying this T cell receptor (beta chain) has a handful of counts. Its antigen is not identified. Sequencing of the DNA from cultured CD4+ T cells was carried out with the Oncomine TCR Beta short-read assay. Via MiXCR, TCRdb re-called the PCR reads, giving one row per CDR3 protein. The repertoire holds about 6,600 distinct CDR3 sequences, with more than 45% as singletons. This specimen belongs to a study of vaccination and CD4 T cells after COVID-19. Study overall: The stimulus for the cells was overlapping spike peptides derived from SARS-CoV-2, HCoV-NL63, HCoV-OC43 and HCoV-229E.

The CDR3 has 12 residues. Germline assignment: CDR1 DFQATT and CDR2 SNEGSKA (reference sequence). Trimming removed 5 bases at V and 7 bases at J, with 9 bases between. Treatment reported: approximately nine-day PBMC culture with coronavirus spike peptide pools or control peptides (ViraFEST assay). The unexposed donor's CD4+ T cells were collected before the COVID-19 pandemic (2011-2018). Once cultured approximately nine days, CD4+ T cells underwent isolation by negative selection. Source material: CD4+ T cells from blood, cultured in vitro. This receptor was obtained from a human donor in good health. The J gene is TRBJ1-6, the V gene TRBV20-1; no definite D call. DNA for the CDR3: TGCAGTGCTCACGACGGGAATTCACCCCTCCACTTT. Amino acids: CSAHDGNSPLHF.